The present T cell receptor (beta chain) was sequenced within a study of CD8+ T cells in alopecia areata. Germline CDR1 reads SGDLS; CDR2 reads YYNGEE. The CDR3 has 14 amino acids. V dropped 4 bases and J dropped 7 bases, with 15 bases sitting between them. Sorted out of PBMCs were CD4+ T cells and CD8+ T cells. Comment on this clone: Its antigen is still unknown.

Sequencing used cDNA as its template, made by extracting RNA and reverse transcribing it. Data came from immunoSEQ multiplex PCR; TCRdb stores just in-frame clones and leaves some out. The sample consists of 98,000 or so clones, around 59% of them appearing once. General study findings and limits: Tissue-resident alphabeta T cells belonging to normal skin likewise get sequenced within scalp specimens.

The rearrangement links TRBV9 to TRBJ2-1, with D possibly being TRBD2 (6 bases). The sequence was obtained from a human donor in good health. The sample comprised CD8+ T cells sorted from blood. CDR3 coding DNA: TGTGCCAGCAGCACCGGGACCGGGGGTAATGAGCAGTTCTTC. Protein: CASSTGTGGNEQFF.